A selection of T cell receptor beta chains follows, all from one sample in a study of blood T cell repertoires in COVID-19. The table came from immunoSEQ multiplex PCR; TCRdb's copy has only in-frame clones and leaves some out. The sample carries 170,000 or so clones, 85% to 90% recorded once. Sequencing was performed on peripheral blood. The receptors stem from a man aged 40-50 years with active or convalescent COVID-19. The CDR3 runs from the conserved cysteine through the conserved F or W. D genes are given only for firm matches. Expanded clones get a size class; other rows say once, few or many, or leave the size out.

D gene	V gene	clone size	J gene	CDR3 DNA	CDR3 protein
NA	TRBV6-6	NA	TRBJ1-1	TGTGCCAGCAGTTACGCAGGGAGGGACACTGAAGCTTTCTTT	CASSYAGRDTEAFF
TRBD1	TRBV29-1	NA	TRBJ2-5	TGCAGCGTTGCAACAGGGGGGCGGCAAGAGACCCAGTACTTC	CSVATGGRQETQYF
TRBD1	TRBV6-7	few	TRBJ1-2	TGTGCCAGCAGTTACGTTTCAAGGGGGCTAGATGGCTACACCTTC	CASSYVSRGLDGYTF
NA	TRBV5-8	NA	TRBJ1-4	TGTGCCAGCAGCTTGAGAGCTAATGAAAAACTGTTTTTT	CASSLRANEKLFF
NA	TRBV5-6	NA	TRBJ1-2	TGTGCCAGCAGCCGGGGGAGCTATGGCTACACCTTC	CASSRGSYGYTF
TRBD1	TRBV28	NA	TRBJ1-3	TGTGCCAGCAGGGGCAGGGTACAGGGGACCATATATTTT	CASRGRVQGTIYF
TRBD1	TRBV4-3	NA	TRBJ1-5	TGCGCCAGCAGCCAAGATCCCCAACAGGGGAGCAATCAGCCCCAGCATTTT	CASSQDPQQGSNQPQHF
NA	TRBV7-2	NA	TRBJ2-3	TGTGCCAGCAGCCTAGCCGTACGGGGGACGCAGTATTTT	CASSLAVRGTQYF
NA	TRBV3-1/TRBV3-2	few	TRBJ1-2	TGTGCCAGCAGCCTCAACCAGGACAGAGCAAACTATGGCTACACCTTC	CASSLNQDRANYGYTF
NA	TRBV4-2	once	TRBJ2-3	TGTGCCAGCAGCCAAGTTCAGGGGACGGATACGCAGTATTTT	CASSQVQGTDTQYF
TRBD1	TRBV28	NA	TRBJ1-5	TGTGCCAGCAGTTCAGGGGGGACCAATCAGCCCCAGCATTTT	CASSSGGTNQPQHF
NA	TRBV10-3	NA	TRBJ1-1	TGTGCCCATAACGGGGGGCTGGGGACTGAAGCTTTCTTT	CAHNGGLGTEAFF
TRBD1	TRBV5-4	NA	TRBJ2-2	TGTGCCAGCAGCTTGGGGGGACAGGGAACCGGGGAGCTGTTTTTT	CASSLGGQGTGELFF
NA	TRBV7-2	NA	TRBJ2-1	TGTGCCAGCAGCTTGGGGTCCGGAGGACATGAGCAGTTCTTC	CASSLGSGGHEQFF
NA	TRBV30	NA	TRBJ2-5	TGTGCCTGGAGTGGGGGACTGAAAGAGACCCAGTACTTC	CAWSGGLKETQYF
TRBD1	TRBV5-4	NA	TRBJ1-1	TGTGCCAGCAGCTTACAGGGGACGATCCTGAACACTGAAGCTTTCTTT	CASSLQGTILNTEAFF
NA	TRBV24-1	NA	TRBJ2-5	TGTGCCACCAGTGATGGGACATTTGGTTCCCAGTACTTC	CATSDGTFGSQYF
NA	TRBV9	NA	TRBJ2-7	TGTGCCAGCAGCGCAGCCAGAGGCGAGCAGTACTTC	CASSAARGEQYF
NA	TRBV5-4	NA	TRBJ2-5	TGTGCCAGCAGCTATAAGGGGGAGGGGGAGGAGACCCAGTACTTC	CASSYKGEGEETQYF
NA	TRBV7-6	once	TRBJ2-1	TGTGCCAGCAGCTTAGGTAGGGGCTCCTACAATGAGCAGTTCTTC	CASSLGRGSYNEQFF
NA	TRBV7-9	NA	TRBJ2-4	TGTGCCAGCAGCATCAGCGGACCGGCCTCCAAAAACATTCAGTACTTC	CASSISGPASKNIQYF
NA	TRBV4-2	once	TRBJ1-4	TGTGCCACCCAGGGGAGGGGAGAAAAACTGTTTTTT	CATQGRGEKLFF
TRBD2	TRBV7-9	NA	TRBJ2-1	TGTGCCAGCAGCCCACCCGGGACTAGCGGCTCTTACGCCTACAATGAGCAGTTCTTC	CASSPPGTSGSYAYNEQFF
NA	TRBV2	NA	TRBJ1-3	TGTGCCAGCAGTCCCCGCGGAGGCGCTATCCTTGGAAACACCATATATTTT	CASSPRGGAILGNTIYF
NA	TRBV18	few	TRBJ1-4	TGTGCCAGCTCACGGGAAGGAGAGGGATTGCAGGAAAAACTGTTTTTT	CASSREGEGLQEKLFF
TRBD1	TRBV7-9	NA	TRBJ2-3	TGTGCCAGCATCATCCGGGGACAGGGGGCCGATACGCAGTATTTT	CASIIRGQGADTQYF
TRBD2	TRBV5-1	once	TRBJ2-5	TGCGCCAGCAGCGCGGGACTAGCGGGGGAGACCCAGTACTTC	CASSAGLAGETQYF
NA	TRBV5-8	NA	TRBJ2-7	TGTGCCAGCAGCCCCGGGATCTCCTACGAGCAGTACTTC	CASSPGISYEQYF
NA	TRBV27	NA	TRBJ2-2	TGTGCCAGCACCTTAAGTAGGGCGGGCACCGGGGAGCTGTTTTTT	CASTLSRAGTGELFF
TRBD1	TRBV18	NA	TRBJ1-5	TGTGCCAGCTCAATGGGTGGGGGGACAGCGAGCAATCAGCCCCAGCATTTT	CASSMGGGTASNQPQHF
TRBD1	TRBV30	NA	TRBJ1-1	TGTGCCTGGGCCGGACAGGGGGCTCCAGCTTTCTTT	CAWAGQGAPAFF
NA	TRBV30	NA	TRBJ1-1	TGTGCCTGGAGTAAACTCCAGGGTCCTGAAGCTTTCTTT	CAWSKLQGPEAFF
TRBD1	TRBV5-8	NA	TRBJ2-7	TGTGCCAGCAGCTTAGGACAGGTGCTCTACGAGCAGTACTTC	CASSLGQVLYEQYF
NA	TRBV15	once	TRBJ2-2	TGTGCCACCAGCAGAAAAATACAGGGTATGGGCGGGGAGCTGTTTTTT	CATSRKIQGMGGELFF
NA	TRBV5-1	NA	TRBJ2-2	TGCGCCAGCAGCCAGACACAGTCCACCGGGGAGCTGTTTTTT	CASSQTQSTGELFF
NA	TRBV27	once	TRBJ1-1	TGTGCCAGCAGTTTTGGGGCAGCGAACACTGAAGCTTTCTTT	CASSFGAANTEAFF
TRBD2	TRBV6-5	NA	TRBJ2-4	TGTGCCAGCTCTGTGGGGGGGGAAAACATTCAGTACTTC	CASSVGGENIQYF
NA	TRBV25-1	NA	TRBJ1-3	TGTGCCAGCAGTTATGCGGCCGGCTCTGGAAACACCATATATTTT	CASSYAAGSGNTIYF
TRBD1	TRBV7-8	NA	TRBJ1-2	TGTGCCAGCAGCTCGACAGGGGTTAACTATGGCTACACCTTC	CASSSTGVNYGYTF
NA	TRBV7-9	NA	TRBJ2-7	TGTGCCAGCAGCTTCTCTGTCTACGAGCAGTACTTC	CASSFSVYEQYF
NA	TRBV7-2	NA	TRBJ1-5	TGTGCCAGCAGCCCCTATGCAATTAGCAATCAGCCCCAGCATTTT	CASSPYAISNQPQHF
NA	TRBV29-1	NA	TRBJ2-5	TGCAGCGTTGAATTAACAGGGCTTTCCGAAGAGACCCAGTACTTC	CSVELTGLSEETQYF
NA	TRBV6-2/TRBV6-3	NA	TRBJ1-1	TGTGCCAGCAGCGATCCCATGCGGGTCCGGAACACTGAAGCTTTCTTT	CASSDPMRVRNTEAFF
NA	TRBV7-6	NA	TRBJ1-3	TGTGCCAGCAGCGATCAGGACACCATATATTTT	CASSDQDTIYF
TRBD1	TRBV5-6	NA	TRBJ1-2	TGTGCCAGCAGCTGGGACAGGGGAACCCTCTATGGCTACACCTTC	CASSWDRGTLYGYTF
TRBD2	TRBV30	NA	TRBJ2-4	TGTGCCTGGAACGTAGCGGGGGGTTTACTAGCCAAAAACATTCAGTACTTC	CAWNVAGGLLAKNIQYF
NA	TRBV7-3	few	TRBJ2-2	TGTGCCAGCAGCTTAGGGGGTCGGACAGCGAACACCGGGGAGCTGTTTTTT	CASSLGGRTANTGELFF
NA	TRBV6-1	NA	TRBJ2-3	TGTGCCAGCAGTGAAGCAGGGGGAGCAGATACGCAGTATTTT	CASSEAGGADTQYF
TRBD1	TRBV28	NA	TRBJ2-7	TGTGCCAGCAGTCGCAACAGGGGGACCTACGAGCAGTACTTC	CASSRNRGTYEQYF
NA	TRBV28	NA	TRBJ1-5	TGTGCCAGCAGTTTCGGAGGGCAGCCCCAGCATTTT	CASSFGGQPQHF
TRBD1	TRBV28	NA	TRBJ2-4	TGTGCCAGCAGTGACGAGACAGGGGACATTCAGTACTTC	CASSDETGDIQYF
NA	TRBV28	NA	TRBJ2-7	TGTGCCAGCACCCCTAGTGGAAGCTCCTACGAGCAGTACTTC	CASTPSGSSYEQYF
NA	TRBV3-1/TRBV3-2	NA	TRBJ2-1	TGTGCCAGCAGCCCATACAGGTCCTCATCGGGTAATGAGCAGTTCTTC	CASSPYRSSSGNEQFF
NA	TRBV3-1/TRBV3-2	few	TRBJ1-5	TGTGCCAGCAGCCAAGAGGGCTACGGTAGCAATCAGCCCCAGCATTTT	CASSQEGYGSNQPQHF